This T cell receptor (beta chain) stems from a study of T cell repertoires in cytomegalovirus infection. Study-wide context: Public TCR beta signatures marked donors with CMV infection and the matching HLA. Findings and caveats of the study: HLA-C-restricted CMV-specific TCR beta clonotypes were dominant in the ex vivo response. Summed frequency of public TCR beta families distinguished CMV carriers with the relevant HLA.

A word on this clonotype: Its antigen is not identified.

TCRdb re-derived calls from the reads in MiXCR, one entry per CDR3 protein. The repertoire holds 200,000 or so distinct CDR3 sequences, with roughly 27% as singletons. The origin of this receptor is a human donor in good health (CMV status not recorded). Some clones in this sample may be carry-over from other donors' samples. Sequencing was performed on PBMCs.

Here the CDR3 reads CASSTTGDTIYF. The CDR3 nucleotides are TGTGCCAGCAGCACAACAGGGGACACCATATATTTT. V and J are TRBV11-2 and TRBJ1-3, with TRBD1 matching 7 bases. Germline-derived CDR1 and CDR2 are SGHAT and FQNNGV. Unmatched junction bases numbered 3, after V lost 5 bases and J lost 8 bases. This CDR3 has 12 amino acids. Full variable domain (outside the CDR3, taken from reference TRBV11-2 and TRBJ1-3): EAGVAQSPRYKIIEKRQSVAFWCNPISGHATLYWYQQILGQGPKLLIQFQNNGVVDDSQLPKDRFSAERLKGVDSTLKIQPAKLEDSAVYLCASSTTGDTIYFGEGSWLTVV.